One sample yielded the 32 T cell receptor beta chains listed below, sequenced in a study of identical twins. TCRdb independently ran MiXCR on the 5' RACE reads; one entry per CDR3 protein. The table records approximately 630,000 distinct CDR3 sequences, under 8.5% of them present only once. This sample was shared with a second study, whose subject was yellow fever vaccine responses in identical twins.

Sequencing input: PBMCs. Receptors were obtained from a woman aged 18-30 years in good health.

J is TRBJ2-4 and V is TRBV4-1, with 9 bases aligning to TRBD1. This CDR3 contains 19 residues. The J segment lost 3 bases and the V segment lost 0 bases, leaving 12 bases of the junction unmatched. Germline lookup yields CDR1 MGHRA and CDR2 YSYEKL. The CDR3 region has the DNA TGCGCCAGCAGCCAAGAAATATCAACAGGGGGCATCGGCAAAAACATTCAGTACTTC. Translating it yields CASSQEISTGGIGKNIQYF.

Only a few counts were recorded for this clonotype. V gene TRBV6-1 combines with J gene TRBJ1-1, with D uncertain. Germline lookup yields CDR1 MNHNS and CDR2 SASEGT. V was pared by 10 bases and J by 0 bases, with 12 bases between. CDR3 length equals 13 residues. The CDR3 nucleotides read TGTGCCACCGGACGTTGGTTGAACACTGAAGCTTTCTTT. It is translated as CATGRWLNTEAFF.

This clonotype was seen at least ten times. CDR3 nucleotide sequence: TGTGCCAGCAGCTCCTGGACAGGGTTGAGGTTGGATACGCAGTATTTT. It yields the protein CASSSWTGLRLDTQYF. V and J are TRBV7-9 and TRBJ2-3, with 8 bases identical to TRBD1. Germline loops: CDR1 SEHNR, CDR2 FQNEAQ (reference sequence). The CDR3 is 16 amino acids. V lost 4 bases to trimming and J lost 6 bases; unmatched junction nucleotides: 12.

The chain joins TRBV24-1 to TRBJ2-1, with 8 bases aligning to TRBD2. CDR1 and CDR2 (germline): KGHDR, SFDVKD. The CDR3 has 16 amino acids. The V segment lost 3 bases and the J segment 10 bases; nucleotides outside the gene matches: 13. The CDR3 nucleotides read TGTGCCACCAGTGATCCAGCCGGGACTAGACTAAGGGAGCAGTTCTTC. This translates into CATSDPAGTRLREQFF.

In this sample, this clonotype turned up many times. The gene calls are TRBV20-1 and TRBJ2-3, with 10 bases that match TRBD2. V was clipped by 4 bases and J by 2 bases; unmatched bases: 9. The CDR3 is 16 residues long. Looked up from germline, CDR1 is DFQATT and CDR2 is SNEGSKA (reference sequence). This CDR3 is CSAIPLAGALTDTQYF. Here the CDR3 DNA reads TGCAGTGCTATTCCTCTAGCGGGGGCTCTCACAGATACGCAGTATTTT.

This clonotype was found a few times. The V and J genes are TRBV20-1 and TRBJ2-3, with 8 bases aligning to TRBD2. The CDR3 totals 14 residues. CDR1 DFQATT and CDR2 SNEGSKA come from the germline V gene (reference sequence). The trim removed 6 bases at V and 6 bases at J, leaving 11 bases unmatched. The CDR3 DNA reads TGCAGTGCCAAAGGACTAGCTGCTTGGGATACGCAGTATTTT. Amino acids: CSAKGLAAWDTQYF.

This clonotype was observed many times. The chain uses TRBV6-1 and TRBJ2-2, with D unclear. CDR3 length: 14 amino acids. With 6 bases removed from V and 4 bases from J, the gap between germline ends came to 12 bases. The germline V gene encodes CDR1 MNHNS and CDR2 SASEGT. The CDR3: CASSDTDLTGELFF. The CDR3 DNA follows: TGTGCCAGCAGCGACACGGACCTCACCGGGGAGCTGTTTTTT.

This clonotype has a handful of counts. For the CDR3, the DNA is TGTGCCAGCAGCTTAATTGGTGGGACAGGGGGGACTAATGAAAAACTGTTTTTT. As protein: CASSLIGGTGGTNEKLFF. The V and J genes are TRBV11-2 and TRBJ1-4; 11 nucleotides match TRBD1. With 2 bases clipped from V and 2 bases from J, the junction kept 7 bases outside the gene matches. The germline V gene has CDR1 SGHAT and CDR2 FQNNGV. The CDR3 is 18 amino acids.

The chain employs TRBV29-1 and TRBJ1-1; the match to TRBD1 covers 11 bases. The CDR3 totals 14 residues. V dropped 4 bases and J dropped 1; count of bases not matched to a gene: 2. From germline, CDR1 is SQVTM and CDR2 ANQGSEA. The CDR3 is CSVGGQGGNTEAFF. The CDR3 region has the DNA TGCAGCGTTGGGGGACAGGGGGGGAACACTGAAGCTTTCTTT.

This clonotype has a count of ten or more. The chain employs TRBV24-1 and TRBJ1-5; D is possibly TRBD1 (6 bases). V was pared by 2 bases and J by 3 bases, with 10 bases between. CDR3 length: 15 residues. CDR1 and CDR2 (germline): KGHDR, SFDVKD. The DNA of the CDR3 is TGTGCCACCAGTGATTCACAGGGTTTCAATCAGCCCCAGCATTTT. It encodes CATSDSQGFNQPQHF.

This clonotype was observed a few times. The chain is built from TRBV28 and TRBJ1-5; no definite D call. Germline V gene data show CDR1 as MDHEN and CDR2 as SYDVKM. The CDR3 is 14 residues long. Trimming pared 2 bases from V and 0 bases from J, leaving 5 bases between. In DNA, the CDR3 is TGTGCCAGCAGTTTAATAAGTAGCAATCAGCCCCAGCATTTT. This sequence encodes CASSLISSNQPQHF.

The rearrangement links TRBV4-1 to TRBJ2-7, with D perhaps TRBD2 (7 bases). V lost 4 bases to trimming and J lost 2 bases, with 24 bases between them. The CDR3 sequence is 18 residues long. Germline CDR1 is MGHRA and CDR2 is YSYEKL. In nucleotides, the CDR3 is TGCGCCAGCAGCCTCAAGGCGGGGGCAGGGCCATCGCCCTACGAGCAGTACTTC. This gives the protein CASSLKAGAGPSPYEQYF.

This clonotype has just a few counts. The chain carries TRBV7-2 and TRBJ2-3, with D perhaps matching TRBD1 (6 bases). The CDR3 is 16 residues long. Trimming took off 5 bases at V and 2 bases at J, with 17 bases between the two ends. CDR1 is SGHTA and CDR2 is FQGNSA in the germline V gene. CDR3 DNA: TGTGCCAGCAGCATTCGGGACATGGGATCCACAGATACGCAGTATTTT. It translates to CASSIRDMGSTDTQYF.

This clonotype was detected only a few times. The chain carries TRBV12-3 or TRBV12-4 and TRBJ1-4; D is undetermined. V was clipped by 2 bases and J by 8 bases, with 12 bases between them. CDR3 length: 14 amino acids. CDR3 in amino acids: CASSLSPPGEKLFF. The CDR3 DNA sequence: TGTGCCAGCAGTTTATCTCCCCCCGGCGAAAAACTGTTTTTT.

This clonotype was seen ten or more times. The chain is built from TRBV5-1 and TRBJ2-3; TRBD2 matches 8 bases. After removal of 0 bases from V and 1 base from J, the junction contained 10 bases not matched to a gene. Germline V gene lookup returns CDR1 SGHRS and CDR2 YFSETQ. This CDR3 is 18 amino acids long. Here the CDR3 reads CASSLVVAGNPGTDTQYF. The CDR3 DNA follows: TGCGCCAGCAGCTTGGTGGTAGCGGGAAATCCCGGCACAGATACGCAGTATTTT.

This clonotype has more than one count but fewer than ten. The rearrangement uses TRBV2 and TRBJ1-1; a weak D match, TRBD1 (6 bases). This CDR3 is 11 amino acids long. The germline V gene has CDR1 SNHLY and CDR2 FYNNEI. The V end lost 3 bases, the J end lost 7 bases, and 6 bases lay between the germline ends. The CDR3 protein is CASSEDSEAFF. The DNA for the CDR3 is TGTGCCAGCAGTGAGGACAGTGAAGCTTTCTTT.

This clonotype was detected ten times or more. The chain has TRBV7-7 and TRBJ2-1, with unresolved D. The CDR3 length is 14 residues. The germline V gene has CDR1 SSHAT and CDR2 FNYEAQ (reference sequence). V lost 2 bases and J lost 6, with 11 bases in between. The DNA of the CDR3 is TGTGCCAGCAGCTTACGTGCTTTTAGCAATGAGCAGTTCTTC. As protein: CASSLRAFSNEQFF.

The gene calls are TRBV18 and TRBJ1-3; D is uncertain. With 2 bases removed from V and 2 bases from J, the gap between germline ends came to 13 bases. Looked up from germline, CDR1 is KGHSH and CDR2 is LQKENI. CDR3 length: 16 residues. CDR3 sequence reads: CASSPELQLTGNTIYF. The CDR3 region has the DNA TGTGCCAGCTCACCAGAGCTGCAACTAACTGGAAACACCATATATTTT. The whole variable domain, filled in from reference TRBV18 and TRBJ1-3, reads NAGVMQNPRHLVRRRGQEARLRCSPMKGHSHVYWYRQLPEEGLKFMVYLQKENIIDESGMPKERFSAEFPKEGPSILRIQQVVRGDSAAYFCASSPELQLTGNTIYFGEGSWLTVV.

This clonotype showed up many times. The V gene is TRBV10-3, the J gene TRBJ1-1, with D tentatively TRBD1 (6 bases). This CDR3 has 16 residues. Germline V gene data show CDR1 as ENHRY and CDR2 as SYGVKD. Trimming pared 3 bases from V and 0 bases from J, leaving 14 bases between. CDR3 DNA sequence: TGTGCCATCAGTGAAACCGAGACAGGCATGAACACTGAAGCTTTCTTT. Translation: CAISETETGMNTEAFF.

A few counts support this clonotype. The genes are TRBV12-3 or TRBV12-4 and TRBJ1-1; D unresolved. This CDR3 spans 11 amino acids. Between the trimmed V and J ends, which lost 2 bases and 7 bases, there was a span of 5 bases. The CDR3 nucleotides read TGTGCCAGCAGTTTATTCAGTGAAGCTTTCTTT. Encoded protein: CASSLFSEAFF.

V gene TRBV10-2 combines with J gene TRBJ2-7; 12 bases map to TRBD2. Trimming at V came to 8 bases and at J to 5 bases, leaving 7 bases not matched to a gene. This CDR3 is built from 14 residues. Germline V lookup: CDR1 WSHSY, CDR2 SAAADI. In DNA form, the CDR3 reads TGCGCCAGCGGACTAGCGGGAAGTCTGAACGAGCAGTACTTC. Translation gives CASGLAGSLNEQYF.

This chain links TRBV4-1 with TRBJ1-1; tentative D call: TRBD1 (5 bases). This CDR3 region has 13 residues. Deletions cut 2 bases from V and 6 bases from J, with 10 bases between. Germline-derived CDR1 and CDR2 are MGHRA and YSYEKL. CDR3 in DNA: TGCGCCAGCAGCCAAACGACAGCATCTGAAGCTTTCTTT. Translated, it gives CASSQTTASEAFF.

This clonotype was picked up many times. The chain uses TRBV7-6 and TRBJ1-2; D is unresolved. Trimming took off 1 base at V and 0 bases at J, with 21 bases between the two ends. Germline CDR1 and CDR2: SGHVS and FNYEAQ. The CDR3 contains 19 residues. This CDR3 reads CASSLGPLTGAGTNYGYTF. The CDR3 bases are TGTGCCAGCAGCTTAGGCCCTTTGACGGGAGCGGGGACTAACTATGGCTACACCTTC. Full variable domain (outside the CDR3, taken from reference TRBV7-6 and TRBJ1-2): GAGVSQSPRYKVTKRGQDVALRCDPISGHVSLYWYRQALGQGPEFLTYFNYEAQQDKSGLPNDRFSAERPEGSISTLTIQRTEQRDSAMYRCASSLGPLTGAGTNYGYTFGSGTRLTVV.

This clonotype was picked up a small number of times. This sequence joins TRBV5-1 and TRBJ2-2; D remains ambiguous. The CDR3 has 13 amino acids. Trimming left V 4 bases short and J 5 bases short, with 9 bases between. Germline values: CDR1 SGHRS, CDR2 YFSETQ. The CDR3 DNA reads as TGCGCCAGCAGCCCACTTGGGACCGGGGAGCTGTTTTTT. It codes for CASSPLGTGELFF.

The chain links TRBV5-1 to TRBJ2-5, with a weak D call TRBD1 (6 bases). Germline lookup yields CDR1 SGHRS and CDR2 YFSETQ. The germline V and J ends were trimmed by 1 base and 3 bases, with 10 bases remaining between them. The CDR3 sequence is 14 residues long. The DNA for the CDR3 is TGCGCCAGCAGCTTGAGGGGGATGGAAGAGACCCAGTACTTC. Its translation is CASSLRGMEETQYF.

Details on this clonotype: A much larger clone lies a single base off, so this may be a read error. The CDR3 sequence is CSAQTSVPGELVF. The CDR3 DNA sequence: TGCAGCGCCCAAACTAGCGTCCCCGGGGAGCTGGTTTTT. The V call is TRBV29-1, the J call TRBJ2-2; 7 nucleotides agree with TRBD2. Germline V gene lookup returns CDR1 SQVTM and CDR2 ANQGSEA. The CDR3 consists of 13 residues.

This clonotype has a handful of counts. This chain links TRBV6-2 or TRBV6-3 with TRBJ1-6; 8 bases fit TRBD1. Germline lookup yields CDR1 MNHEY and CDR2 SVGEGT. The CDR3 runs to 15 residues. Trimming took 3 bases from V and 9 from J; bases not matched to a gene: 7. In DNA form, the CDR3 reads TGTGCCAGCAGTTATTCCCGCAGGGGGCGTTCACCCCTCCACTTT. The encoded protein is CASSYSRRGRSPLHF.

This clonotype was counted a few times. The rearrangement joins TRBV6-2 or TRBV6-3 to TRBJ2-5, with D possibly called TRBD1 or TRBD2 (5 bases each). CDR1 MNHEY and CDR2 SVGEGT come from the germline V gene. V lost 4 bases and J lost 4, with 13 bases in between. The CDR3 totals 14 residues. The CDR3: CASSWGKRGETQYF. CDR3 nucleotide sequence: TGTGCCAGCAGTTGGGGGAAAAGGGGAGAGACCCAGTACTTC.

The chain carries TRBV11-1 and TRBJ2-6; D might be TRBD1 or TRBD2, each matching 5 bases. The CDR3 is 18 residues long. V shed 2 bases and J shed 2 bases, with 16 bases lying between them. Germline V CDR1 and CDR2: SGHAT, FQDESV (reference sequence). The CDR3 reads CASSLSRSRGAGANVLTF. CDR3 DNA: TGTGCCAGCAGCTTATCTCGGTCGAGAGGGGCTGGGGCCAACGTCCTGACTTTC.

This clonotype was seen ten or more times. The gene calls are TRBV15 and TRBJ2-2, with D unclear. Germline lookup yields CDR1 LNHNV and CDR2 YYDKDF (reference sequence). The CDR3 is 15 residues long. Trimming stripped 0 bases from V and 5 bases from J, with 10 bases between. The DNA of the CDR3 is TGTGCCACCAGCAGAGATAATGGGCCTACCGGGGAGCTGTTTTTT. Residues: CATSRDNGPTGELFF.

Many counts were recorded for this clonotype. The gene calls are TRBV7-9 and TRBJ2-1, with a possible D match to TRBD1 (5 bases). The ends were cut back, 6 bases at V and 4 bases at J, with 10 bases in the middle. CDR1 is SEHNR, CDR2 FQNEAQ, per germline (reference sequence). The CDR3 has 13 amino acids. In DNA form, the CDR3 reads TGTGCCAGCAGTCCGGACACTTACAATGAGCAGTTCTTC. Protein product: CASSPDTYNEQFF.

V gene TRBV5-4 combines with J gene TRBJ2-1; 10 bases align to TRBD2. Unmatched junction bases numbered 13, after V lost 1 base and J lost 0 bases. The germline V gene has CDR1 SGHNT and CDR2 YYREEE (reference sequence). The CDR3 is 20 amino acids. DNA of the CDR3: TGTGCCAGCAGCTTGTTACTTCTAGCGGGAGTCCTAAGCTCCTACAATGAGCAGTTCTTC. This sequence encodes CASSLLLLAGVLSSYNEQFF.